The rows below give T cell receptor beta chains drawn from one sample of a study of blood T cell repertoires in COVID-19. Generated by immunoSEQ multiplex PCR, the TCRdb table keeps only in-frame clones and is missing some. The sample has 200,000 to 250,000 clones, about nine tenths seen once; the top ten hold 6.2%. Sequencing input: peripheral blood. Every receptor here comes from a man aged 60-69 years with acute or convalescent COVID-19. The CDR3 runs from the conserved cysteine through the conserved F or W. Fields, in order: V gene, D gene, clone size, J gene, CDR3 protein, CDR3 DNA. The D gene is left open where the match is weak. Not every row has a clone size; where given, it reads once, few, many or a size class.

v_gene: TRBV28
d_gene: TRBD1
abundance: NA
j_gene: TRBJ1-2
CDR3aa: CASSAGQGILGYTF
CDR3nt: TGTGCCAGCAGTGCCGGACAGGGGATTTTAGGCTACACCTTC

v_gene: TRBV6-5
d_gene: NA
abundance: NA
j_gene: TRBJ2-2
CDR3aa: CASSYSGQNTGELFF
CDR3nt: TGTGCCAGCAGTTACTCTGGACAGAACACCGGGGAGCTGTTTTTT

v_gene: TRBV2
d_gene: TRBD2
abundance: NA
j_gene: TRBJ2-4
CDR3aa: CASREIAGLKNIQYF
CDR3nt: TGTGCCAGCAGGGAGATAGCGGGGCTTAAAAACATTCAGTACTTC

v_gene: TRBV5-8
d_gene: TRBD1
abundance: NA
j_gene: TRBJ1-1
CDR3aa: CASSLGVWDSAF
CDR3nt: TGTGCCAGCAGCTTGGGTGTGTGGGACAGCGCCTTT

v_gene: TRBV6-2/TRBV6-3
d_gene: TRBD1
abundance: NA
j_gene: TRBJ2-1
CDR3aa: CASSNRDRAYNEQFF
CDR3nt: TGTGCCAGCAGCAACCGGGACAGGGCCTACAATGAGCAGTTCTTC

v_gene: TRBV7-3
d_gene: TRBD1
abundance: NA
j_gene: TRBJ2-7
CDR3aa: CASSRSPGQGYEQYF
CDR3nt: TGTGCCAGCAGCCGCTCGCCGGGACAGGGATACGAGCAGTACTTC

v_gene: TRBV10-3
d_gene: NA
abundance: NA
j_gene: TRBJ1-2
CDR3aa: CAISEEHAGYTF
CDR3nt: TGTGCCATCAGTGAGGAGCACGCTGGCTACACCTTC

v_gene: TRBV7-2
d_gene: TRBD2
abundance: few
j_gene: TRBJ2-4
CDR3aa: CASSSPRLAGGVDIQYF
CDR3nt: TGTGCCAGCAGCTCTCCTCGACTAGCGGGAGGAGTAGACATTCAGTACTTC

v_gene: TRBV24-1
d_gene: NA
abundance: few
j_gene: TRBJ2-2
CDR3aa: CATSAGGLVNTGELFF
CDR3nt: TGTGCCACCAGTGCCGGGGGACTCGTGAACACCGGGGAGCTGTTTTTT

v_gene: TRBV11-3
d_gene: TRBD1
abundance: NA
j_gene: TRBJ1-1
CDR3aa: CASSLDPGTGTEAFF
CDR3nt: TGTGCCAGCAGCTTAGATCCGGGGACAGGCACTGAAGCTTTCTTT

v_gene: TRBV12-3/TRBV12-4
d_gene: TRBD2
abundance: NA
j_gene: TRBJ2-5
CDR3aa: CASGTSGQETQYF
CDR3nt: TGTGCCAGCGGGACTAGCGGACAAGAGACCCAGTACTTC

v_gene: TRBV24-1
d_gene: NA
abundance: NA
j_gene: TRBJ1-4
CDR3aa: CATSEPSAGREKLFF
CDR3nt: TGTGCCACCAGTGAACCCTCGGCCGGGAGAGAAAAACTGTTTTTT

v_gene: TRBV2
d_gene: TRBD1
abundance: NA
j_gene: TRBJ1-1
CDR3aa: CARNSQPGQGLSTEAFF
CDR3nt: TGTGCCAGAAACAGTCAACCGGGACAGGGATTAAGCACTGAAGCTTTCTTT

v_gene: TRBV3-1/TRBV3-2
d_gene: TRBD2
abundance: NA
j_gene: TRBJ2-7
CDR3aa: CASSHSSGRNNEQYF
CDR3nt: TGTGCCAGCAGCCACTCTAGCGGGAGGAACAACGAGCAGTACTTC

v_gene: TRBV18
d_gene: NA
abundance: NA
j_gene: TRBJ1-5
CDR3aa: CASSPEENQPQHF
CDR3nt: TGTGCCAGCTCACCCGAGGAAAATCAGCCCCAGCATTTT

v_gene: TRBV6-5
d_gene: TRBD2
abundance: NA
j_gene: TRBJ2-5
CDR3aa: CASSYSRTRQETQYF
CDR3nt: TGTGCCAGCAGTTACTCCCGGACTAGACAAGAGACCCAGTACTTC

v_gene: TRBV7-2
d_gene: NA
abundance: NA
j_gene: TRBJ2-2
CDR3aa: CASSLRTGRNTGELFF
CDR3nt: TGTGCCAGCAGCTTGAGAACGGGAAGGAACACCGGGGAGCTGTTTTTT

v_gene: TRBV10-1
d_gene: TRBD2
abundance: NA
j_gene: TRBJ2-7
CDR3aa: CASSGRWLAGGKFSYEQYF
CDR3nt: TGCGCCAGCAGTGGCCGGTGGCTAGCGGGAGGAAAGTTCTCCTACGAGCAGTACTTC

v_gene: TRBV5-1
d_gene: NA
abundance: NA
j_gene: TRBJ1-5
CDR3aa: CASRQASNQPQHF
CDR3nt: TGCGCCAGCAGACAGGCCAGCAATCAGCCCCAGCATTTT

v_gene: TRBV27
d_gene: TRBD1
abundance: once
j_gene: TRBJ1-6
CDR3aa: CASSLGQGAYNSPLHF
CDR3nt: TGTGCCAGCAGTTTAGGTCAGGGGGCTTATAATTCACCCCTCCACTTT

v_gene: TRBV5-1
d_gene: NA
abundance: many
j_gene: TRBJ2-1
CDR3aa: CASSLSPQQEQFF
CDR3nt: TGCGCCAGCAGCTTAAGCCCCCAACAGGAGCAGTTCTTC

v_gene: TRBV11-2
d_gene: NA
abundance: NA
j_gene: TRBJ1-1
CDR3aa: CASSLLQGFEAFF
CDR3nt: TGTGCCAGCAGCTTACTACAGGGTTTTGAAGCTTTCTTT

v_gene: TRBV28
d_gene: NA
abundance: NA
j_gene: TRBJ1-4
CDR3aa: CASSPHLVHATNEKLFF
CDR3nt: TGTGCCAGCAGTCCACACCTCGTCCATGCAACTAATGAAAAACTGTTTTTT

v_gene: TRBV11-2
d_gene: NA
abundance: NA
j_gene: TRBJ2-2
CDR3aa: CASSQPGSANTGELFF
CDR3nt: TGTGCCAGCAGCCAACCCGGCAGCGCGAACACCGGGGAGCTGTTTTTT

v_gene: TRBV19
d_gene: TRBD2
abundance: NA
j_gene: TRBJ2-1
CDR3aa: CASSISSRGGRAWEQFF
CDR3nt: TGTGCCAGTAGTATAAGCTCCCGTGGCGGGAGGGCTTGGGAGCAGTTCTTC

v_gene: TRBV24-1
d_gene: TRBD1
abundance: NA
j_gene: TRBJ2-1
CDR3aa: CATSAGQLPLGQFF
CDR3nt: TGTGCCACCAGTGCGGGACAGTTACCACTCGGGCAGTTCTTC

v_gene: TRBV5-6
d_gene: NA
abundance: NA
j_gene: TRBJ2-1
CDR3aa: CASSLGDNSYNEQFF
CDR3nt: TGTGCCAGCAGCTTGGGCGACAACTCCTACAATGAGCAGTTCTTC

v_gene: TRBV29-1
d_gene: TRBD2
abundance: NA
j_gene: TRBJ2-3
CDR3aa: CSVRASGDDTQYF
CDR3nt: TGCAGCGTTAGGGCTAGCGGGGACGATACGCAGTATTTT

v_gene: TRBV7-3
d_gene: TRBD1
abundance: NA
j_gene: TRBJ2-1
CDR3aa: CASSLTPRDRGYNEQFF
CDR3nt: TGTGCCAGCAGCTTAACTCCCCGGGACAGGGGTTACAATGAGCAGTTCTTC

v_gene: TRBV11-2
d_gene: NA
abundance: NA
j_gene: TRBJ1-4
CDR3aa: CATSGGDSNEKLFF
CDR3nt: TGTGCCACCTCGGGGGGGGACTCTAATGAAAAACTGTTTTTT

v_gene: TRBV5-8
d_gene: NA
abundance: NA
j_gene: TRBJ1-2
CDR3aa: CASSLGQPSVVYGYTF
CDR3nt: TGTGCCAGCAGCTTGGGGCAGCCTAGCGTGGTCTATGGCTACACCTTC

v_gene: TRBV29-1
d_gene: TRBD2
abundance: NA
j_gene: TRBJ2-7
CDR3aa: CSVGKRESYEQYF
CDR3nt: TGCAGCGTTGGCAAGCGGGAGAGCTACGAGCAGTACTTC

v_gene: TRBV7-9
d_gene: NA
abundance: NA
j_gene: TRBJ1-4
CDR3aa: CASSPSGYPNEKLFF
CDR3nt: TGTGCCAGCAGCCCCTCAGGGTACCCCAATGAAAAACTGTTTTTT

v_gene: TRBV28
d_gene: TRBD1
abundance: NA
j_gene: TRBJ1-5
CDR3aa: CASRIQTGGGQPQHF
CDR3nt: TGTGCCAGCAGGATTCAGACAGGGGGTGGTCAGCCCCAGCATTTT

v_gene: TRBV14
d_gene: NA
abundance: NA
j_gene: TRBJ2-2
CDR3aa: CASSRQNTGELFF
CDR3nt: TGTGCCAGCAGCCGACAGAACACCGGGGAGCTGTTTTTT

v_gene: TRBV29-1
d_gene: TRBD2
abundance: NA
j_gene: TRBJ2-7
CDR3aa: CSVQAGVYEQYF
CDR3nt: TGCAGCGTTCAAGCGGGGGTCTACGAGCAGTACTTC

v_gene: TRBV7-2
d_gene: TRBD1
abundance: NA
j_gene: TRBJ1-2
CDR3aa: CASSLEPTGGYGYTF
CDR3nt: TGTGCCAGCAGCTTAGAGCCGACAGGGGGCTATGGCTACACCTTC